Described below is a single T cell receptor beta chain sequence and its context. This sample was included in a study of T cells in localized non-small cell lung cancer. V shed 5 bases, J shed 0 bases, and the junction held 4 bases outside the gene matches. This CDR3 is built from 16 residues. TCRdb's copy holds only in-frame clones and misses some; the assay was immunoSEQ multiplex PCR. The sample includes several hundred clones, around 25% of them seen just once. Lacking atypia, the adjacent lung had been sampled at least 2 cm away from the tumor margin. The source was normal lung tissue next to the tumor, collected before any cancer treatment. This receptor was obtained from a male donor at least 60 years old with stage I lung adenocarcinoma. The chain combines TRBV6-7 with TRBJ2-3; 11 nucleotides agree with TRBD2. TRBV6-7 is reported as an ORF; its role is uncertain. CDR3 nucleotide sequence: TGTGCCAGCAGTGAGATAGCGGGGGGGAGCACAGATACGCAGTATTTT. Protein sequence: CASSEIAGGSTDTQYF.